Described below is a single T cell receptor beta chain sequence and its context. The antigen remains unidentified. The entry originates in a study of cytomegalovirus exposure and HLA in healthy donors. Study-wide results and limits: The study reported that TCR beta sequences accurately predicted HLA-A and HLA-B alleles in most subjects.

Use of 60 Vbeta and 13 Jbeta primers characterized the PCR. The protocol was immunoSEQ multiplex PCR, while the TCRdb copy is restricted to in-frame clones and leaves out a portion. The table lists tens of thousands of clones. The specimen sequenced was PBMCs. This receptor was taken from a man in his fifties in good health and CMV-seronegative.

The CDR3 loop is CASSQTSYNEQFF. The CDR3 nucleotides read TGTGCCAGCAGCCAGACATCCTACAATGAGCAGTTCTTC. This chain connects TRBV27 to TRBJ2-1, with D hard to call. CDR1 is MNHEY, CDR2 SMNVEV, per germline (reference sequence). This CDR3 comprises 13 residues. V was clipped by 6 bases and J by 1 base, with 7 bases between them.